Listed here is a single T cell receptor beta chain. What it binds is not known. There are 16 residues in the CDR3. Per germline, CDR1 SGHDT and CDR2 YYEEEE. V was shortened by 2 bases and J by 0 bases, with 11 bases between the two germline ends. This sample is part of a study of cytomegalovirus exposure and HLA in healthy donors. Whole-study context: There were 75 million to 95 million unique TCRs (from HLA-typed donors) in an early data release.

The PCR made use of 60 Vbeta and 13 Jbeta primers. Clones were sequenced by immunoSEQ multiplex PCR, and TCRdb holds only the in-frame ones, with some missing. The table has roughly 120,000 clones, over 60% seen once; the top ten hold around 5.5%. Regarding the study as a whole: Rates of TCR association differed by HLA locus in a later analysis, with DRB1 highest and HLA-C lowest.

The clonotype comes from a man between 18 and 29 years old in good health and CMV-seropositive. Sequencing was performed on PBMCs. The V call is TRBV5-6, the J call TRBJ1-4; D unclear. The CDR3 DNA sequence: TGTGCCAGCAGCTTTTTGAGTTTTTCAACTAATGAAAAACTGTTTTTT. Translation gives CASSFLSFSTNEKLFF.